Shown below are 9 T cell receptor beta chains from a single sample sequenced in a study of CD8 T cells in Susac syndrome. RNA in amounts of roughly 0.5 to 1 ug was reverse transcribed with random hexamers. One entry per CDR3 protein results from TCRdb running MiXCR on the immunoSEQ multiplex PCR reads. The sample records 180,000 or so distinct CDR3 sequences, about 93% being singletons. Sample: CD4+ T cells from PBMCs. Receptors originate from a human donor in good health.

The chain links TRBV20-1 to TRBJ2-1; D remains ambiguous. CDR1 and CDR2 (germline): DFQATT, SNEGSKA (reference sequence). The CDR3 is made up of 15 amino acids. V lost 5 bases, J lost 6 bases, and 20 bases lay in between. The CDR3 bases are TGCAGTGCTGAAACCGCTTACTACATTGGCAATGAGCAGTTCTTC. Encoded protein: CSAETAYYIGNEQFF.

The genes are TRBV29-1 and TRBJ2-1; no reliable D call. V shed 7 bases and J shed 11 bases, with 15 bases lying between them. Germline V gene sequence: CDR1 SQVTM, CDR2 ANQGSEA. The CDR3 totals 11 residues. The CDR3 nucleotides are TGCAGCGGGAACTATGTGGAGAAGCAGTTCTTC. Protein: CSGNYVEKQFF.

V is TRBV11-2 and J is TRBJ2-7; 7 nucleotides line up with TRBD1. J was trimmed by 2 bases and V by 5 bases; bases with no gene match: 15. This CDR3 region has 17 residues. The germline V gene encodes CDR1 SGHAT and CDR2 FQNNGV. The chain's CDR3 is CASSGQHGTALPYEQYF. In nucleotides, the CDR3 is TGTGCCAGCAGCGGCCAGCACGGGACAGCGTTACCCTACGAGCAGTACTTC.

V and J are TRBV20-1 and TRBJ2-2; no definite D call. This CDR3 comprises 13 residues. Germline V lookup: CDR1 DFQATT, CDR2 SNEGSKA (reference sequence). Trimming took 3 bases from V and 5 from J, leaving 10 bases between them. CDR3 sequence reads: CSARDGTTGELFF. The CDR3 coding sequence is TGCAGTGCTAGGGACGGAACGACCGGGGAGCTGTTTTTT.

The rearrangement uses TRBV7-9 and TRBJ1-2, with 9 bases matching TRBD1. Germline CDR1 reads SEHNR; CDR2 reads FQNEAQ (reference sequence). The ends lost 5 bases at V and 7 bases at J; junction bases unmatched: 11. This CDR3 comprises 15 residues. DNA of the CDR3: TGTGCCAGCAGCCGACCGGGACAGGGATTTGGTGGCTACACCTTC. Translating gives CASSRPGQGFGGYTF.

The chain links TRBV20-1 to TRBJ1-5; 9 nucleotides agree with TRBD1. In germline, CDR1 is DFQATT, CDR2 SNEGSKA (reference sequence). Trimming removed 5 bases from V and 5 bases from J; junction bases left unmatched: 7. The CDR3 extends over 14 amino acids. CDR3 sequence: CSAETGGPHQPQHF. CDR3 DNA sequence: TGCAGTGCTGAAACAGGGGGCCCTCATCAGCCCCAGCATTTT.

V and J are TRBV12-3 or TRBV12-4 and TRBJ2-7, with 10 bases aligning to TRBD1. J lost 4 bases, V lost 7 bases, and 10 bases had no gene match. The CDR3 length is 15 residues. Here the CDR3 reads CASTPGGTGAYEQYF. As DNA, the CDR3 is TGTGCCAGCACCCCCGGGGGGACAGGGGCATACGAGCAGTACTTC.

This clonotype was seen only once. J is TRBJ2-7 and V is TRBV20-1; TRBD1 agrees at 10 bases. CDR3 length: 15 amino acids. Per germline, CDR1 DFQATT and CDR2 SNEGSKA (reference sequence). V shed 2 bases, J shed 2 bases, and the junction held 6 bases outside the gene matches. CDR3 in amino acids: CSARTDRGGPYEQYF. The DNA for the CDR3 is TGCAGTGCTAGAACGGACAGGGGGGGCCCCTACGAGCAGTACTTC.

The genes are TRBV20-1 and TRBJ2-4; TRBD2 might be the D (6 bases). Trimming left V 0 bases short and J 4 bases short, with 7 bases between. Germline assignment: CDR1 DFQATT and CDR2 SNEGSKA (reference sequence). The CDR3 totals 13 residues. The CDR3 bases are TGCAGTGCTAGAGACCGGGGGAAAAACATTCAGTACTTC. Amino acids: CSARDRGKNIQYF.